This T cell receptor beta chain was recorded in a study of T cells in women clearing cervical HPV infection (dated by TCRdb to the late 2010s). Describing the broader study: The cases were over 20 women with histologically confirmed HPV16-related CIN3 or worse, and 2 of these cases were invasive cancers. The 20 to 30 controls were women who cleared a single incident HPV16 infection within 12 months without developing precancer or cancer. Blood from cases was drawn at the visit where the lesion was first identified, while blood from controls was drawn once the infection was no longer detected. Among cases, blood sampling occurred a median of around 160 days after lesion detection, with an interquartile range of roughly 90 to 200 days. HLA typing was available for only a few women, so HLA type could not be excluded as a confounder. An exploratory proof-of-principle case-control study, nested within the Guanacaste HPV Natural History Study in Costa Rica, was conducted to compare TCR repertoires across cervical HPV16 outcomes. Cases and controls were matched on year of sample collection and on age within five years. Median age was about 35 years in cases versus 38 in controls, and baseline characteristics did not differ significantly. In the parent cohort, 8,500 to 12,000 women aged 18 or older were enrolled in Guanacaste, Costa Rica, during about 1992 to 1994 and were followed for more than 6 years. As quality controls, five blinded duplicates were added to each group, bringing the total to roughly 60 samples made up of roughly 50 participants and about ten replicates. The paper's findings and limits, for the study overall: TCR repertoire richness was significantly higher in CIN3+ cases than in controls across sequencing depths, while evenness did not differ. Cases had lower TRBV6-7 relative abundance than controls (about 0.1% versus 0.15%; Bonferroni P = 0.0008). Because the number of T cells in each sample was unknown, differences in richness could reflect differing T-cell content rather than repertoire biology. By combining richness with V gene abundances, random forest classifiers separated cases from controls with an estimated AUC of 0.75 to 0.9. Because of the cross-sectional design, the study could not determine whether the associations came before infection or resulted from infection, and neither effector/memory subsets nor HPV-specific T cells were isolated.

Every participant had a single incident cervical HPV16 infection, and women with prevalent HPV16 infections were excluded. Cervical HPV DNA was detected with MY09/MY11 PCR, and genotyping was done by dot-blot hybridization. Under 17 mL of heparinized blood was centrifuged, after which the buffy coat was aliquoted, frozen at -30 degrees C, and then stored at -80 degrees C. Genomic DNA was extracted from buffy coat specimens using QIAGEN kits. V is reduced by 7 bases and J by 5 bases, leaving a spacing of 21 bases between them. The CDR3, from cysteine to phenylalanine, totals 16 residues. The DNA covers only part of the CDR3, 39 bases in frame from base 1. The germline V gene specifies KGHSH as CDR1 and LQKENI as CDR2. Points on this clone: This clone's antigen is unknown. Coverage ceases 3 residues before the CDR3 finishes, and the germline J gene fills in the end.

TCR beta CDR3 regions were amplified by multiplex PCR from an average of about 1,100 ng genomic DNA per sample using the immunoSEQ assay. To correct primer bias, the assay used a complete synthetic TCR repertoire to set an amplification baseline. The amplicons were sequenced on the Illumina platform. The published analysis was carried out like this. Sequence errors were corrected by clustering with frequency ratios and a modified nearest-neighbor algorithm, and the sequences were then analyzed in the immunoSEQ Analyzer using IMGT gene definitions. At each rarefaction depth, TCR richness and evenness were averaged across 20 rarefaction repeats, and any sample with fewer sequences than the depth was left out. Wilcoxon rank sum tests with FDR correction were used to compare relative abundances of V, D and J genes between the groups. Blinded duplicates gave an intraclass correlation of around 96% for TCR richness and an average of around 83% across 66 gene segments. TCRdb carries this immuneACCESS record with in-frame sequences only. Its versions omit some clonotypes, under half of them owing to an unresolved V gene in the studies checked, with the rest unexplained. V and J calls and clone size are given by that table; D and trimming were obtained from the DNA. The table for this sample records approximately 35,000 clones. The ten top clones hold about 1.7% of the sample.

Sequenced: blood buffy coat. Recombination linked TRBV18 to TRBJ2-1; a weak D assignment points to TRBD2 (7 bases agree). The clonotype was recovered from a woman aged 18 to 75 with a cervical HPV16 infection that either progressed to CIN3+ or cleared (not recorded which). For the CDR3, the sequence is CASFATRGARDNEQFF. The CDR3 DNA, read in part, is TGTGCCAGCTTCGCCACCCGGGGGGCTCGGGACAATGAG.